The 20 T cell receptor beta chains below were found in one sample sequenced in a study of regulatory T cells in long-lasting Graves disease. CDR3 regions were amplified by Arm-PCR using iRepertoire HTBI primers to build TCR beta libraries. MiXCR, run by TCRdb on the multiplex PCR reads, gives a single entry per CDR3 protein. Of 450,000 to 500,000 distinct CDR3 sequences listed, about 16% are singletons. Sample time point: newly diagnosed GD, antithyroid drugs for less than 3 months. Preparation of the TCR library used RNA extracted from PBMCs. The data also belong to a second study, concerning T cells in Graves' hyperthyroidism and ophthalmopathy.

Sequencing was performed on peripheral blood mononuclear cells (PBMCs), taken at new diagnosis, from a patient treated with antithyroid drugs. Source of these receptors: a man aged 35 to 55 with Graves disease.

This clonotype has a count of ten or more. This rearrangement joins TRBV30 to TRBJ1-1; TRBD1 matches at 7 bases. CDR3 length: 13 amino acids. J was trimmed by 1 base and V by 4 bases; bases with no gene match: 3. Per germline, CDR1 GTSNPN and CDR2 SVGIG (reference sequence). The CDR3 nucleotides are TGTGCCTGGAAGGGACAGCCGAACACTGAAGCTTTCTTT. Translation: CAWKGQPNTEAFF.

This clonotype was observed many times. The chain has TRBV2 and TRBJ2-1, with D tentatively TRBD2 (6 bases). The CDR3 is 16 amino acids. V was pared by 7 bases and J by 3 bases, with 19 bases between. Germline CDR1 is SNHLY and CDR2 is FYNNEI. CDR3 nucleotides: TGTGCCAGCATGAGGGATCCGGGGGAGCGCTACAATGAGCAGTTCTTC. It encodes CASMRDPGERYNEQFF.

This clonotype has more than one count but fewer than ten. CDR3 coding DNA: TGCGCCAGCAGCTTGGGGGAGAATTCACCCCTCCACTTT. Translated, it gives CASSLGENSPLHF. The chain recombines TRBV5-1 with TRBJ1-6; D call uncertain. Trimming pared 0 bases from V and 7 bases from J, leaving 5 bases between. Germline V gene data show CDR1 as SGHRS and CDR2 as YFSETQ. The length of the CDR3 is 13 residues.

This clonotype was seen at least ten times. CDR3 DNA sequence: TGTGCCAGCAGTTTCGGGTCAGCGTCTGAAGCTTTCTTT. Protein: CASSFGSASEAFF. The chain combines TRBV12-3 or TRBV12-4 with TRBJ1-1; D not resolved. This CDR3 has 13 amino acids. V was cut by 3 bases and J by 6 bases, with 11 bases left in between.

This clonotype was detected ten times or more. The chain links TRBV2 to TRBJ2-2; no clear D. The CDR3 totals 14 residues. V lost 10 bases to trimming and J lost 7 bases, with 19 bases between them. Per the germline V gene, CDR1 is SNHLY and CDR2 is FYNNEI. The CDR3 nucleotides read TGTGCCACCACCTGGGTTAGACCCGGCGGGGAGCTGTTTTTT. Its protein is CATTWVRPGGELFF.

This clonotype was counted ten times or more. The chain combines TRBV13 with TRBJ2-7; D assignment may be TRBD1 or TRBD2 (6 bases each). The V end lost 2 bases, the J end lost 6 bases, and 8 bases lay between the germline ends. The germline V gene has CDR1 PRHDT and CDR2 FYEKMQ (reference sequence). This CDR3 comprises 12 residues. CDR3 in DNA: TGTGCCAGCAGCTTAAGGGGGGCCGAGCAGTACTTC. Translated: CASSLRGAEQYF. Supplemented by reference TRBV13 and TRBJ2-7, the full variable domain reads AAGVIQSPRHLIKEKRETATLKCYPIPRHDTVYWYQQGPGQDPQFLISFYEKMQSDKGSIPDRFSAQQFSDYHSELNMSSLELGDSALYFCASSLRGAEQYFGPGTRLTVT.

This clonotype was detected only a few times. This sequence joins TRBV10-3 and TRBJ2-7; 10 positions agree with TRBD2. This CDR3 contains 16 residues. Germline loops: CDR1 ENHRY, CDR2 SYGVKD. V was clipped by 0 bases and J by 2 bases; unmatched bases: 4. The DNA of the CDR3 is TGTGCCATCAGTGAGTCGAGTAGCGGGGGGACCTACGAGCAGTACTTC. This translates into CAISESSSGGTYEQYF.

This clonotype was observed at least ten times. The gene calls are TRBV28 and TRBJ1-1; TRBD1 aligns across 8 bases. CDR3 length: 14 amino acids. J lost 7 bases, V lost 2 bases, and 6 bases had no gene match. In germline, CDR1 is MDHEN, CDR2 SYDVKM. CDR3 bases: TGTGCCAGCAGTTTAGCGGGACAGGCCCTTGAAGCTTTCTTT. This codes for CASSLAGQALEAFF.

The CDR3 DNA is TGCAGTGCTAGGAAATGGGCCGCGGGATCAGCGGATACGCAGTATTTT. It translates to CSARKWAAGSADTQYF. The rearrangement links TRBV20-1 to TRBJ2-3; TRBD2 might be the D (6 bases). This CDR3 spans 16 amino acids. Trimming shortened V by 3 bases and J by 6 bases, and 22 bases separated the two germline ends. CDR1 is DFQATT and CDR2 is SNEGSKA in the germline V gene (reference sequence).

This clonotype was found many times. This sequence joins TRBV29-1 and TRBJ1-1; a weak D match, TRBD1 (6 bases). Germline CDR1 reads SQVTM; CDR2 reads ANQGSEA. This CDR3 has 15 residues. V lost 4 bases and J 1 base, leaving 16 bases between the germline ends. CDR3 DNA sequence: TGCAGCGTTGGTTCCACCACAGGGCGGAACACTGAAGCTTTCTTT. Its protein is CSVGSTTGRNTEAFF.

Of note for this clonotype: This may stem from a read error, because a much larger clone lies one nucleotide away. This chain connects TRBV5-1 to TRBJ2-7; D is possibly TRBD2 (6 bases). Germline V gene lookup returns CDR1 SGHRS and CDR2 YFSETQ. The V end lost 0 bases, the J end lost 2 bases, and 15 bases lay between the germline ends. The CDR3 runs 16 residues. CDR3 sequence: CASSLVPSGSPYEQYF. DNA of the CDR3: TGCGCCAGCAGCTTGGTCCCCTCCGGGAGCCCCTACGAGCAGTACTTC.

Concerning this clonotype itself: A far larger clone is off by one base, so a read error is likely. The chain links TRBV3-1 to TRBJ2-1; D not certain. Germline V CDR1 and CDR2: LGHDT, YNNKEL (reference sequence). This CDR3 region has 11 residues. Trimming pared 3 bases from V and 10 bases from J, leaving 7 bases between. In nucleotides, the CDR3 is TGTGCCAGCAGCCACTGGTACGAGCAGTTCTTC. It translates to CASSHWYEQFF.

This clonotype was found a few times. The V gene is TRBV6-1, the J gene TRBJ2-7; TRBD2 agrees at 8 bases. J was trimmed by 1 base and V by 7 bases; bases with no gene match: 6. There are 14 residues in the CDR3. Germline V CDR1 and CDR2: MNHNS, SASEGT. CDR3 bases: TGTGCCAGCAAATTGGGACTAGGTTCCTACGAGCAGTACTTC. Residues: CASKLGLGSYEQYF.

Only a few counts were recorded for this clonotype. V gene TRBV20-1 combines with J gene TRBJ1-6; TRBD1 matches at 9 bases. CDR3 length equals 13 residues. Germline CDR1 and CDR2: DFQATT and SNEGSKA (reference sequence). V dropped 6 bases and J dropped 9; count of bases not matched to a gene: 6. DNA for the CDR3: TGCAGTGCGCCACAGGGGGCGATTTCACCCCTCCACTTT. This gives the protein CSAPQGAISPLHF.

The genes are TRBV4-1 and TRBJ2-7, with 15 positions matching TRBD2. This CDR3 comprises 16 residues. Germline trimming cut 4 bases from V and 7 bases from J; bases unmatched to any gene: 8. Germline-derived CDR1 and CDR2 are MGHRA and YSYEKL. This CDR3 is CASSPIGTSGRYEQYF. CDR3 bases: TGCGCCAGCAGCCCAATTGGGACTAGCGGGAGGTATGAGCAGTACTTC.

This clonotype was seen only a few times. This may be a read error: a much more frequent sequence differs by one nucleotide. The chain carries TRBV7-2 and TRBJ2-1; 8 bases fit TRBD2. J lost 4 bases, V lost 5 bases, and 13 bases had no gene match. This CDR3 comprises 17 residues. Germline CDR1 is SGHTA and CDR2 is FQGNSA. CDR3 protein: CASSRDSSGIIYNEQFF. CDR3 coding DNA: TGTGCCAGCAGCCGAGACAGTAGCGGGATCATTTACAATGAGCAGTTCTTC.

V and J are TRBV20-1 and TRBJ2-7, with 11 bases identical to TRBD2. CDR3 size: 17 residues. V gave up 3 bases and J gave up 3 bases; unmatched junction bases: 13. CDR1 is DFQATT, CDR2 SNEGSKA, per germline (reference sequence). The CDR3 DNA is TGCAGTGCTAGGGTCTTTGTTAGCGGGAGGGCCGGCTACGAGCAGTACTTC. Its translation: CSARVFVSGRAGYEQYF.

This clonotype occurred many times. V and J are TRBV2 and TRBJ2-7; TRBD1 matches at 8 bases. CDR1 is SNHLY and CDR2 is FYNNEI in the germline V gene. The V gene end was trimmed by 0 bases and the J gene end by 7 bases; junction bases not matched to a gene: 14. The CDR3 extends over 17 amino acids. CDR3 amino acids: CASSEAQRWTGSSEQYF. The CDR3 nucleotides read TGTGCCAGCAGTGAAGCGCAGAGGTGGACAGGGAGTTCAGAGCAGTACTTC.

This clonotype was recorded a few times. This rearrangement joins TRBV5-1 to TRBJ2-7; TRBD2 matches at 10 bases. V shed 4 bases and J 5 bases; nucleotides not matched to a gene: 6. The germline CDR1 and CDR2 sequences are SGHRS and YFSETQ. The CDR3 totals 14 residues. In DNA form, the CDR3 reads TGCGCCAGCAGCGTTAGCGGGAGGATCCACGAGCAGTACTTC. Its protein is CASSVSGRIHEQYF. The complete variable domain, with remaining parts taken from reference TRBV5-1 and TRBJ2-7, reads KAGVTQTPRYLIKTRGQQVTLSCSPISGHRSVSWYQQTPGQGLQFLFEYFSETQRNKGNFPGRFSGRQFSNSRSEMNVSTLELGDSALYLCASSVSGRIHEQYFGPGTRLTVT.

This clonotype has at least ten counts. The CDR3: CASRAWLGTAEAFF. The CDR3 region has the DNA TGCGCCAGCAGGGCCTGGTTGGGGACGGCTGAAGCTTTCTTT. The V call is TRBV5-1, the J call TRBJ1-1, with a weak D call TRBD1 (5 bases). V was shortened by 5 bases and J by 6 bases, with 17 bases between the two germline ends. Germline assignment: CDR1 SGHRS and CDR2 YFSETQ. CDR3 length: 14 residues.